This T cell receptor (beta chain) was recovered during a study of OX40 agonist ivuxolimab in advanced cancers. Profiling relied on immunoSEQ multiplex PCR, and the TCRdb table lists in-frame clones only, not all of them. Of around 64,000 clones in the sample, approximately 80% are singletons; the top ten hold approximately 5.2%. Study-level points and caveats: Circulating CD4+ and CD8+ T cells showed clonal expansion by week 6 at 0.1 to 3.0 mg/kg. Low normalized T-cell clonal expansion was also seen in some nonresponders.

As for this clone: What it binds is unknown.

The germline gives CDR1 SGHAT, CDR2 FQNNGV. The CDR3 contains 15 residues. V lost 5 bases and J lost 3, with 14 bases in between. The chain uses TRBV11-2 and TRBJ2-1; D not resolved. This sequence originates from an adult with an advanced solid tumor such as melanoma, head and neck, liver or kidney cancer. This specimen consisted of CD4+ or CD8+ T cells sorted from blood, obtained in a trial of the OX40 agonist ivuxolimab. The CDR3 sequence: CASSPHGQNYNEQFF. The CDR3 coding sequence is TGTGCCAGCAGCCCACATGGGCAGAACTACAATGAGCAGTTCTTC. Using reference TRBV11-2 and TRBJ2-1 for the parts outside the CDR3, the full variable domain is EAGVAQSPRYKIIEKRQSVAFWCNPISGHATLYWYQQILGQGPKLLIQFQNNGVVDDSQLPKDRFSAERLKGVDSTLKIQPAKLEDSAVYLCASSPHGQNYNEQFFGPGTRLTVL.